The 27 T cell receptor beta chains given below trace back to one sample, sequenced in a study of blood T cells in healthy people across ages. With a J-beta primer mix and a sample-barcoded 5' primer, a second PCR ran roughly 7 to 11 cycles. MiXCR, applied by TCRdb to the 5' RACE reads, yields one record per CDR3 protein. This sample carries about 510,000 distinct CDR3 sequences, about 28% of them seen once, and the ten largest clones take 3.6%. This same sample was also part of a study on T cells of mothers and their children.

Sequenced material: blood. The receptors come from a boy between 2 and 15 years old in good health.

The V and J genes are TRBV10-2 and TRBJ2-5; a possible D gene is TRBD1 (6 bases). V lost 6 bases and J lost 1, with 15 bases in between. This CDR3 is built from 15 residues. Germline assignment: CDR1 WSHSY and CDR2 SAAADI. The CDR3 DNA reads as TGCGCCAGCAGCGAACCACAGGGTAGCCAAGAGACCCAGTACTTC. Protein product: CASSEPQGSQETQYF.

The CDR3 sequence is CASSLSGGPNYGYTF. CDR3 DNA: TGCGCCAGCAGCTTGAGTGGCGGTCCTAACTATGGCTACACCTTC. This chain joins TRBV5-1 and TRBJ1-2; D is unclear. The ends were cut back, 1 base at V and 0 bases at J, with 10 bases in the middle. CDR1 is SGHRS and CDR2 is YFSETQ in the germline V gene. CDR3 size: 15 residues.

This sequence joins TRBV2 and TRBJ2-5; 13 bases map to TRBD2. Near its end, the DNA agrees better with TRBJ2-7, so the J call may be wrong. The germline V gene encodes CDR1 SNHLY and CDR2 FYNNEI. This CDR3 contains 16 residues. The CDR3 DNA sequence: TGTGCCAGCAGCGGGACTAGCGGGGCACTCCCCTACGAGCAGTACTTC. Protein: CASSGTSGALPYEQYF.

V is TRBV5-1 and J is TRBJ2-5; D is perhaps TRBD1 or TRBD2 (6 bases each). The J call is doubtful: the DNA matches TRBJ2-7 better. CDR3 length: 15 residues. The germline gives CDR1 SGHRS, CDR2 YFSETQ. CDR3 loop: CASRRGRGTDYEQYF. The DNA for the CDR3 is TGCGCCAGCAGACGGGGGCGGGGAACGGACTACGAGCAGTACTTC.

The gene calls are TRBV10-3 and TRBJ2-3; 9 nucleotides align to TRBD2. Germline-derived CDR1 and CDR2 are ENHRY and SYGVKD. This CDR3 spans 15 amino acids. The V segment lost 4 bases and the J segment 2 bases; nucleotides outside the gene matches: 4. CDR3 region: CAISGLAGNTDTQYF. The CDR3 bases are TGTGCCATCAGTGGGCTAGCGGGAAACACAGATACGCAGTATTTT.

This clonotype was observed at least ten times. The rearrangement uses TRBV3-1 and TRBJ2-5; D might be TRBD1 (6 bases). The tail of the sequence fits TRBJ2-7 better, so the J call may be wrong. CDR1 is LGHDT and CDR2 is YNNKEL in the germline V gene (reference sequence). This CDR3 spans 16 amino acids. The CDR3 coding sequence is TGTGCCAGCAGCCACAGAGGGGCAGGGGCCTCCGGCGAGCAGTACTTC. Amino acids: CASSHRGAGASGEQYF.

This clonotype was counted only a few times. The CDR3 region has the DNA TGCGCCAGCAGTCCAGGGTGGACCACCGGGGAGCTGTTTTTT. Residues: CASSPGWTTGELFF. V and J are TRBV10-2 and TRBJ2-2; a weak D match, TRBD1 (5 bases). The CDR3 runs 14 residues. The V end was cut by 5 bases, the J end by 4 bases, with 11 bases between. CDR1 is WSHSY and CDR2 is SAAADI in the germline V gene.

V and J are TRBV7-2 and TRBJ2-1; D is perhaps TRBD2 (5 bases). V lost 3 bases to trimming and J lost 0 bases, with 12 bases between them. This CDR3 spans 16 amino acids. The germline gives CDR1 SGHTA, CDR2 FQGNSA. DNA for the CDR3: TGTGCCAGCAGCTTCCAGGACTGGAACTCCTACAATGAGCAGTTCTTC. It yields the protein CASSFQDWNSYNEQFF.

This chain connects TRBV13 to TRBJ1-1, with 7 bases lining up with TRBD1. The CDR3 covers 16 residues. Germline V gene sequence: CDR1 PRHDT, CDR2 FYEKMQ (reference sequence). V dropped 0 bases and J dropped 2; count of bases not matched to a gene: 6. CDR3 protein: CASSLGIRGTNTEAFF. CDR3 sequence (DNA): TGTGCCAGCAGCTTAGGCATCAGGGGGACTAACACTGAAGCTTTCTTT.

The gene calls are TRBV7-2 and TRBJ2-5; perhaps TRBD2 as D (6 bases). V lost 5 bases to trimming and J lost 11 bases, with 27 bases between them. Germline V gene data show CDR1 as SGHTA and CDR2 as FQGNSA. The CDR3 sequence is 16 residues long. CDR3 sequence reads: CASSPTGTRLLEEQYF. The CDR3 DNA is TGTGCCAGCAGCCCCACCGGGACTCGACTGCTAGAAGAGCAGTACTTC. Supplemented by reference TRBV7-2 and TRBJ2-5, the full variable domain reads GAGVSQSPSNKVTEKGKDVELRCDPISGHTALYWYRQSLGQGLEFLIYFQGNSAPDKSGLPSDRFSAERTGGSVSTLTIQRTQQEDSAVYLCASSPTGTRLLEEQYFGPGTRLLVL.

The chain carries TRBV20-1 and TRBJ2-7; 10 bases align to TRBD2. CDR1 and CDR2 (germline): DFQATT, SNEGSKA (reference sequence). Trimming at V came to 3 bases and at J to 2 bases, leaving 10 bases not matched to a gene. The CDR3 loop spans 16 amino acids. The CDR3 region has the DNA TGCAGTGCTAGCCTAGCGGGAGCCGGTGGGGCCTACGAGCAGTACTTC. Residues: CSASLAGAGGAYEQYF.

This sequence joins TRBV27 and TRBJ2-5, with 9 bases aligning to TRBD2. The end of the DNA fits TRBJ2-7 better, so the J call may be wrong. Germline lookup yields CDR1 MNHEY and CDR2 SMNVEV (reference sequence). This CDR3 is 16 amino acids long. CDR3 protein: CASSLSSSGATYEQYF. In nucleotides, the CDR3 is TGTGCCAGCAGTTTATCGTCTAGCGGGGCGACCTACGAGCAGTACTTC.

This clonotype has at least ten counts. V gene TRBV7-8 combines with J gene TRBJ2-4; TRBD2 aligns across 8 bases. V lost 5 bases to trimming and J lost 8 bases; unmatched junction nucleotides: 2. The CDR3 covers 12 residues. Germline V gives CDR1 SGHVS, CDR2 FQNEAQ. The CDR3 DNA follows: TGTGCCAGCAGCCGGACTAGCTACATTCAGTACTTC. Translated: CASSRTSYIQYF.

The chain employs TRBV7-6 and TRBJ2-1; perhaps TRBD2 as D (5 bases). Germline V gene lookup returns CDR1 SGHVS and CDR2 FNYEAQ. Trimming removed 8 bases from V and 0 bases from J, with 8 bases in between. The length of the CDR3 is 13 residues. In DNA, the CDR3 is TGTGCCAGCGGGGAGAGCTCCTACAATGAGCAGTTCTTC. It yields the protein CASGESSYNEQFF.

The chain is built from TRBV13 and TRBJ2-5, with D possibly being TRBD2 (6 bases). This CDR3 is 12 amino acids long. Trimming shortened V by 5 bases and J by 7 bases, and 11 bases separated the two germline ends. CDR1 PRHDT and CDR2 FYEKMQ come from the germline V gene (reference sequence). CDR3: CASSRTGGTQYF. The CDR3, as DNA: TGTGCCAGCAGCCGGACCGGGGGGACCCAGTACTTC.

This clonotype was counted only a few times. The V call is TRBV25-1, the J call TRBJ2-5; D remains ambiguous. The germline CDR1 and CDR2 sequences are MGHDK and SYGVNS. V was trimmed by 4 bases and J by 3 bases, leaving 12 bases between them. This CDR3 contains 14 residues. In DNA form, the CDR3 reads TGTGCCAGCAGTGGGGTCCTTGCTAAAGAGACCCAGTACTTC. Encoded protein: CASSGVLAKETQYF.

This clonotype was detected only a few times. The chain is built from TRBV5-8 and TRBJ1-4; TRBD1 aligns across 7 bases. This CDR3 has 15 amino acids. Germline assignment: CDR1 SGHTS and CDR2 YDEGEE. Trimming at V came to 5 bases and at J to 4 bases, leaving 8 bases not matched to a gene. The CDR3 here is CASRVGTAVNEKLFF. CDR3 DNA sequence: TGTGCCAGCAGAGTAGGGACAGCTGTTAATGAAAAACTGTTTTTT.

V gene TRBV13 combines with J gene TRBJ1-1; D is uncertain. V was trimmed by 7 bases and J by 1 base, leaving 10 bases between them. The CDR3 runs to 13 residues. Germline assignment: CDR1 PRHDT and CDR2 FYEKMQ (reference sequence). This CDR3 reads CASTNKGNTEAFF. The CDR3 DNA reads as TGTGCCAGCACCAATAAGGGGAACACTGAAGCTTTCTTT.

The chain joins TRBV6-6 to TRBJ2-5; 7 bases agree with TRBD2. Germline assignment: CDR1 MNHNY and CDR2 SVGAGI (reference sequence). Unmatched junction bases numbered 10, after V lost 2 bases and J lost 4 bases. The length of the CDR3 is 16 residues. This chain's CDR3 is CASSYEGVGGTETQYF. Written as DNA, the CDR3 is TGTGCCAGCAGTTACGAGGGAGTGGGAGGGACAGAGACCCAGTACTTC.

The gene calls are TRBV4-1 and TRBJ2-6, with 8 bases fitting TRBD1. Per germline, CDR1 MGHRA and CDR2 YSYEKL. The length of the CDR3 is 17 residues. With 2 bases clipped from V and 2 bases from J, the junction kept 5 bases outside the gene matches. The CDR3 DNA is TGCGCCAGCAGCCAATGGCAGGGGGCTCCTGGGGCCAACGTCCTGACTTTC. It codes for CASSQWQGAPGANVLTF.

This clonotype was detected a few times. V is TRBV5-1 and J is TRBJ1-1; D uncertain. Germline V gives CDR1 SGHRS, CDR2 YFSETQ. This CDR3 is 15 amino acids long. V lost 3 bases to trimming and J lost 1 base, with 13 bases between them. In nucleotides, the CDR3 is TGCGCCAGCAGCTCGTCCCCCTTTAGGAACACTGAAGCTTTCTTT. Protein: CASSSSPFRNTEAFF.

V usage is TRBV29-1 and J usage is TRBJ1-4; D is perhaps TRBD1 (6 bases). This CDR3 spans 14 amino acids. The V end was cut by 4 bases, the J end by 1 base, with 10 bases between. The germline CDR1 and CDR2 sequences are SQVTM and ANQGSEA. CDR3: CSVARTETNEKLFF. The CDR3, as DNA: TGCAGCGTTGCCCGGACAGAAACTAATGAAAAACTGTTTTTT.

The V and J genes are TRBV5-1 and TRBJ2-4; maybe TRBD2 (6 bases). Trimming shortened V by 3 bases and J by 8 bases, and 6 bases separated the two germline ends. CDR3 size: 11 residues. Germline V CDR1 and CDR2: SGHRS, YFSETQ. The CDR3 DNA sequence: TGCGCCAGCAGCTGGGGGGACATTCAGTACTTC. It encodes CASSWGDIQYF.

The genes are TRBV18 and TRBJ2-5; no clear D gene. V dropped 3 bases and J dropped 0 bases, with 11 bases sitting between them. Germline CDR1 KGHSH, CDR2 LQKENI. This CDR3 spans 15 amino acids. CDR3 amino acids: CASSPNPRYQETQYF. The DNA of the CDR3 is TGTGCCAGCTCACCGAATCCGAGATACCAAGAGACCCAGTACTTC.

This chain uses TRBV20-1 with TRBJ2-2; 11 bases are a match to TRBD2. Germline CDR1 and CDR2: DFQATT and SNEGSKA (reference sequence). Trimming at V came to 1 base and at J to 3 bases, leaving 4 bases not matched to a gene. The CDR3 spans 16 residues. CDR3 loop: CSARASGGFHTGELFF. The DNA of the CDR3 is TGCAGTGCTAGAGCTAGCGGGGGGTTTCACACCGGGGAGCTGTTTTTT.

This clonotype was picked up a small number of times. The genes are TRBV14 and TRBJ2-7, with 9 positions matching TRBD2. Trimming at V came to 4 bases and at J to 5 bases, leaving 9 bases not matched to a gene. The CDR3 consists of 15 residues. Germline V gene lookup returns CDR1 SGHDN and CDR2 FVKESK. CDR3 nucleotides: TGTGCCAGCAGCCTTAGCGGGAGATTTAGACACGAGCAGTACTTC. Amino acids: CASSLSGRFRHEQYF.

The rearrangement joins TRBV7-2 to TRBJ2-7, with D unresolved. This CDR3 is 13 amino acids long. V dropped 5 bases and J dropped 5 bases, with 13 bases sitting between them. Germline values: CDR1 SGHTA, CDR2 FQGNSA. DNA of the CDR3: TGTGCCAGCAGCACGGGCCCCGCAAACGAGCAGTACTTC. Translation gives CASSTGPANEQYF. The full variable domain, rest sourced from reference TRBV7-2 and TRBJ2-7, is GAGVSQSPSNKVTEKGKDVELRCDPISGHTALYWYRQSLGQGLEFLIYFQGNSAPDKSGLPSDRFSAERTGGSVSTLTIQRTQQEDSAVYLCASSTGPANEQYFGPGTRLTVT.